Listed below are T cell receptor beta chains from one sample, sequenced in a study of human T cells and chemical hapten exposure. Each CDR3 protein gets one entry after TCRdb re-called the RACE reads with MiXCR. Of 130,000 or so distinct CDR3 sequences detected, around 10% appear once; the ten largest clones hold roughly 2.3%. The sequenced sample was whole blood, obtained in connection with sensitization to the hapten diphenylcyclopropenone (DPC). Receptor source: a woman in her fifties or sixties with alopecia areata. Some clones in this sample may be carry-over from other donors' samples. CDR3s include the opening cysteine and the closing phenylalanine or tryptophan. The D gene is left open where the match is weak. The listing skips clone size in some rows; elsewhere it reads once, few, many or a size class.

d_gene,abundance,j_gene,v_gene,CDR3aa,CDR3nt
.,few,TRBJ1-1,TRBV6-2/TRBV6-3,CASSYSIGMNTEAFF,TGTGCCAGCAGTTACTCTATAGGGATGAACACTGAAGCTTTCTTT
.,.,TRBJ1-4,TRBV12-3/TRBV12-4,CASSPKEELFF,TGTGCCAGCAGTCCGAAAGAAGAACTGTTTTTT
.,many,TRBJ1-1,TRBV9,CASSLSWGTEAFF,TGTGCCAGCAGCCTCTCCTGGGGAACTGAAGCTTTCTTT
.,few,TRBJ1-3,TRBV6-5,CASRSQAAGPGNTIYF,TGTGCCAGCAGATCGCAAGCCGCGGGTCCTGGAAACACCATATATTTT
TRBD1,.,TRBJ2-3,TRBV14,CASSQGKRDRASSTDTQYF,TGTGCCAGCAGCCAAGGAAAGAGGGACAGGGCTTCTAGCACAGATACGCAGTATTTT
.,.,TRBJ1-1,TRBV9,CASSVLGDMGTEAFF,TGTGCCAGCAGCGTATTAGGGGACATGGGAACTGAAGCTTTCTTT
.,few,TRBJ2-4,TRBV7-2,CASSFPYRDFKNIQYF,TGTGCCAGCAGCTTCCCCTACCGGGACTTCAAAAACATTCAGTACTTC
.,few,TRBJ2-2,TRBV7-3,CASSSRPGELFF,TGTGCCAGCAGCTCCCGACCCGGGGAGCTGTTTTTT
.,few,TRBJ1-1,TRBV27,CASTPRQGDREAFF,TGTGCCAGCACCCCCCGGCAGGGAGATCGTGAAGCTTTCTTT
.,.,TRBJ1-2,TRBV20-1,CSAGGVSNYGYTF,TGCAGTGCTGGGGGGGTCTCTAACTATGGCTACACCTTC
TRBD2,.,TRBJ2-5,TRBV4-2,CASSQGGLAGGYPETQYF,TGTGCCAGCAGCCAAGGGGGACTAGCGGGAGGGTACCCAGAGACCCAGTACTTC
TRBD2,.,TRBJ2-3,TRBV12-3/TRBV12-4,CASSPNPGTSGRANTQYF,TGTGCCAGCAGCCCCAATCCCGGGACTAGCGGGAGGGCCAATACGCAGTATTTT
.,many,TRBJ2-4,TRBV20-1,CSAKLGGSLGNIQYF,TGCAGTGCGAAACTGGGGGGCTCTTTGGGAAACATTCAGTACTTC
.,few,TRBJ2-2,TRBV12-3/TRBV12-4,CASNVGPTGELFF,TGTGCCAGCAATGTCGGGCCCACCGGGGAGCTGTTTTTT
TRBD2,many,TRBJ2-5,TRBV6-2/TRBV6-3,CASSPGLAGGRETQYF,TGTGCCAGCAGTCCGGGACTAGCGGGAGGAAGAGAGACCCAGTACTTC
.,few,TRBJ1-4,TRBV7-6,CASSLSSFNEKLFF,TGTGCCAGCAGCTTAAGTTCCTTTAATGAAAAACTGTTTTTT
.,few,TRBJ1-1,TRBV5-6,CASSPPTGNTEAFF,TGTGCCAGCAGCCCCCCGACTGGGAACACTGAAGCTTTCTTT
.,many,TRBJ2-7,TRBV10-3,CAISEHRDNEQYF,TGTGCCATCAGTGAACACAGGGATAACGAGCAGTACTTC
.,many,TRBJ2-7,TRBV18,CASSQDQLGEQYF,TGTGCCAGCTCACAGGATCAGCTGGGCGAGCAGTACTTC
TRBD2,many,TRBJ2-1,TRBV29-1,CSARTSGIYDQFF,TGCAGCGCCCGGACTAGCGGGATATATGATCAGTTCTTC
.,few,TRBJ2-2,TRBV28,CASSFLTPGELFF,TGTGCCAGCAGTTTCCTAACACCGGGGGAGCTGTTTTTT
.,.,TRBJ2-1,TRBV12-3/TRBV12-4,CASSPGGAEQFF,TGTGCCAGCAGTCCTGGCGGGGCCGAGCAGTTCTTC
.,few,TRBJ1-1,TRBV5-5,CASSLQRAHTEAFF,TGTGCCAGCAGCCTCCAGAGGGCCCACACTGAAGCTTTCTTT
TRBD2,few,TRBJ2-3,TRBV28,CASSSQGAGGPDTQYF,TGTGCCAGCAGTTCCCAAGGGGCGGGAGGGCCGGATACGCAGTATTTT
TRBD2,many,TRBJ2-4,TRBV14,CASSLGLAGAKNIQYF,TGTGCCAGCAGCCTCGGACTAGCGGGTGCCAAAAACATTCAGTACTTC
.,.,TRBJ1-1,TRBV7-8,CASSLVTGGKMNTEAFF,TGTGCCAGCAGCTTAGTGACAGGAGGAAAGATGAACACTGAAGCTTTCTTT
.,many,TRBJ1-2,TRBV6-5,CASSLRPSMSYGYTF,TGTGCCAGCAGTTTACGGCCAAGTATGAGCTATGGCTACACCTTC
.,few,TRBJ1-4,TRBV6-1,CASTQGAVRFF,TGTGCCAGCACTCAAGGGGCAGTGCGGTTTTTT
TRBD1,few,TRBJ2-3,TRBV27,CASSPQGTLTDTQYF,TGTGCCAGCAGTCCACAGGGGACCCTCACAGATACGCAGTATTTT
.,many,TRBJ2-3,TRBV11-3,CASSLDGRGGDTQYF,TGTGCCAGCAGCCTTGACGGGAGAGGGGGAGATACGCAGTATTTT
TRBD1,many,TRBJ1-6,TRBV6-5,CASSYGQGGSPLHF,TGTGCCAGCAGTTACGGACAGGGTGGCTCACCCCTCCACTTT
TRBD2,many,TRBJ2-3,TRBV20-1,CSARDPGRVATQYF,TGCAGTGCTAGAGATCCCGGGAGGGTCGCTACGCAGTATTTT
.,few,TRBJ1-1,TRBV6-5,CASSYRAGEAFF,TGTGCCAGCAGTTACCGGGCAGGTGAAGCTTTCTTT
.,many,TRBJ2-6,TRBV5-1,CASLEAGANVLTF,TGCGCCAGCCTCGAGGCTGGGGCCAACGTCCTGACTTTC
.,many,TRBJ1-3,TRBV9,CASSPLPDSGNTIYF,TGTGCCAGCAGCCCTCTGCCGGACTCTGGAAACACCATATATTTT
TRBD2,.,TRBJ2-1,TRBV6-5,CASSPGLAGVEQFF,TGTGCCAGCAGTCCTGGACTAGCGGGAGTTGAGCAGTTCTTC
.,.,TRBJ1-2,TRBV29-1,CSVGKGLDYGYTF,TGCAGCGTTGGAAAGGGGCTGGACTATGGCTACACCTTC
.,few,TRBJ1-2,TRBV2,CASSERRKGDYGYTF,TGTGCCAGCAGTGAACGCCGAAAGGGCGACTATGGCTACACCTTC
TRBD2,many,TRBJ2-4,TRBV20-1,CSARSLAGGPLIQYF,TGCAGTGCTAGATCTTTAGCGGGAGGGCCATTAATTCAGTACTTC
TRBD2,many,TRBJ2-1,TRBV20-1,CSARDPSLAGGYNEQFF,TGCAGTGCTAGGGACCCCTCCCTAGCGGGAGGTTACAATGAGCAGTTCTTC
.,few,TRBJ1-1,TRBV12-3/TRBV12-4,CASSLWAMNTEAFF,TGTGCCAGCAGTTTATGGGCCATGAACACTGAAGCTTTCTTT
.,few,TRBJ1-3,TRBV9,CASSTGPSGSGNTIYF,TGTGCCAGCAGCACGGGACCGAGCGGCTCTGGAAACACCATATATTTT
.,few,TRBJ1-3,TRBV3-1,CASSQRSGNTIYF,TGTGCCAGCAGCCAGCGCTCTGGAAACACCATATATTTT